A selection of T cell receptor beta chains follows, all from one sample in a study of CD8 T cells in ankylosing spondylitis. TCRdb re-derived calls from the 5' RACE reads in MiXCR, one entry per CDR3 protein. Of 200,000 to 250,000 distinct CDR3 sequences listed, 10% to 13% are singletons. The source material was blood, either unsorted or a sorted T cell fraction (not recorded which). Receptors originate from a male donor with ankylosing spondylitis or in good health (not recorded which). Both conserved end residues are part of each CDR3. A D gene is named only where the DNA matches it firmly. Size is stated for part of the rows, as once, few or many counts, or as a class when the clone is expanded.

v_gene	d_gene	j_gene	abundance	CDR3aa	CDR3nt
TRBV5-1	TRBD2	TRBJ2-3	many	CASRPSGAGDTQYF	TGCGCCAGCAGACCTAGCGGGGCCGGAGATACGCAGTATTTT
TRBV25-1	NA	TRBJ1-5	many	CASSEWSGIGPQHF	TGTGCCAGCAGTGAATGGTCGGGAATCGGGCCCCAGCATTTT
TRBV7-2	TRBD2	TRBJ2-5	few	CASSRGEGWYDQETQYF	TGTGCCAGCAGCCGCGGGGAGGGGTGGTACGACCAAGAGACCCAGTACTTC
TRBV6-1	NA	TRBJ1-3	few	CASSEAKLPSSGNTIYF	TGTGCCAGCAGTGAAGCGAAGCTACCGAGCTCTGGAAACACCATATATTTT
TRBV28	TRBD1	TRBJ1-5	NA	CASTLTGVTQPQHF	TGTGCCAGCACCCTTACAGGGGTCACTCAGCCCCAGCATTTT
TRBV28	NA	TRBJ1-1	many	CASSFPRGFANTEAFF	TGTGCCAGCAGTTTCCCTCGGGGTTTTGCGAACACTGAAGCTTTCTTT
TRBV9	TRBD1	TRBJ1-5	NA	CASSVSARTGHNQPQHF	TGTGCCAGCAGCGTCTCCGCGAGGACAGGGCACAATCAGCCCCAGCATTTT
TRBV18	NA	TRBJ2-1	few	CASSPNFMDEQFF	TGTGCCAGCTCACCGAACTTTATGGATGAGCAGTTCTTC
TRBV7-9	TRBD1	TRBJ1-1	few	CASSLGNRGLNTEAFF	TGTGCCAGCAGCTTAGGGAACAGGGGGCTGAACACTGAAGCTTTCTTT
TRBV3-1	NA	TRBJ2-3	many	CASSQGTDTQYF	TGCGCCAGCAGCCAAGGAACAGATACGCAGTATTTT
TRBV4-2	NA	TRBJ2-2	many	CASSQDRGGGTGELFF	TGTGCCAGCAGCCAAGATAGGGGGGGTGGCACCGGGGAGCTGTTTTTT
TRBV5-4	NA	TRBJ1-3	few	CASSSLLSGNTIYF	TGTGCCAGCAGCTCTCTGCTCTCTGGAAACACCATATATTTT
TRBV20-1	NA	TRBJ1-6	NA	CSAVRTSYNSPLHF	TGCAGTGCTGTAAGGACATCCTATAATTCACCCCTCCACTTT
TRBV29-1	NA	TRBJ2-7	few	CSGSDSGEEQYF	TGCAGCGGATCGGACAGCGGGGAGGAGCAGTACTTC
TRBV5-1	NA	TRBJ1-1	many	CASSLQGQDTEAFF	TGCGCCAGCAGCTTGCAGGGGCAGGACACTGAAGCTTTCTTT
TRBV5-1	TRBD2	TRBJ2-3	NA	CASSSSGSGEPDPQYF	TGCGCCAGCAGTTCCTCGGGTAGCGGGGAACCCGATCCGCAGTATTTT
TRBV12-5	NA	TRBJ2-3	NA	CASGLVSGRDTQYF	TGTGCTAGTGGTTTGGTATCGGGGAGAGATACGCAGTATTTT
TRBV4-1	NA	TRBJ2-5	NA	CASSHPRGGESKETQYF	TGCGCCAGCAGCCATCCGAGGGGTGGGGAATCTAAAGAGACCCAGTACTTC
TRBV7-3	NA	TRBJ1-5	many	CASSSPGKDQPQHF	TGTGCCAGCAGCTCTCCAGGCAAAGATCAGCCCCAGCATTTT
TRBV4-2	NA	TRBJ1-6	few	CASSQEGPYNSPLHF	TGTGCCAGCAGCCAAGAGGGGCCCTATAATTCACCCCTCCACTTT
TRBV12-3/TRBV12-4	NA	TRBJ1-4	many	CASSFPPRGEKLFF	TGTGCCAGCAGTTTCCCGCCTAGAGGTGAAAAACTGTTTTTT
TRBV27	NA	TRBJ2-7	few	CASSLSPQLGYF	TGTGCCAGCTCATTAAGCCCCCAATTGGGGTACTTC
TRBV4-2	TRBD2	TRBJ2-1	many	CASSQEGAGGPYNEQFF	TGTGCCAGCAGCCAAGAGGGGGCGGGGGGGCCCTACAATGAGCAGTTCTTC
TRBV7-9	NA	TRBJ1-2	many	CASSQSRRQGNGYTF	TGTGCCAGCAGCCAAAGCAGACGTCAGGGAAATGGCTACACCTTC
TRBV5-1	NA	TRBJ2-2	many	CASSLDSVRGTGELFF	TGCGCCAGCAGCTTGGATTCAGTTCGGGGCACCGGGGAGCTGTTTTTT
TRBV11-3	NA	TRBJ2-7	NA	CASSLDLGTHYEQYF	TGTGCCAGCAGCTTAGATCTGGGAACCCACTACGAGCAGTACTTC
TRBV18	NA	TRBJ2-7	NA	CASSPGGTAPYEQYF	TGTGCCAGCTCACCAGGAGGGACGGCCCCCTACGAGCAGTACTTC
TRBV5-6	TRBD1	TRBJ2-7	few	CASSPWDRPTQYF	TGTGCCAGCAGCCCCTGGGACAGACCTACACAGTACTTC
TRBV7-6	NA	TRBJ2-5	NA	CASSLNRVETQYF	TGTGCCAGCAGCTTAAACAGGGTAGAGACCCAGTACTTC
TRBV3-1	NA	TRBJ2-5	many	CASSNGYQETQYF	TGTGCCAGCAGCAATGGGTACCAAGAGACCCAGTACTTC
TRBV5-1	NA	TRBJ2-5	few	CASSLAGQGETQYF	TGCGCCAGCAGCTTGGCGGGGCAGGGGGAGACCCAGTACTTC
TRBV7-8	NA	TRBJ2-1	many	CASSLTWRVGVQQFF	TGTGCCAGCAGCTTAACCTGGCGGGTTGGGGTTCAACAGTTCTTC
TRBV12-3/TRBV12-4	NA	TRBJ2-1	NA	CASSPPRPYNEQFF	TGTGCCAGCAGTCCCCCGAGGCCCTACAATGAGCAGTTCTTC
TRBV20-1	TRBD1	TRBJ2-1	NA	CSARYRGSYNEQFF	TGCAGTGCCCGGTACAGGGGGTCGTACAATGAGCAGTTCTTC
TRBV28	TRBD2	TRBJ2-3	many	CASRLGLAGGPLDTDTQYF	TGTGCCAGCAGACTAGGGCTAGCGGGGGGGCCCCTAGACACGGATACGCAGTATTTT
TRBV28	NA	TRBJ2-7	few	CASSLWYGRDYEQYF	TGTGCCAGCAGTTTATGGTATGGCAGGGACTACGAGCAGTACTTC
TRBV12-3/TRBV12-4	NA	TRBJ1-4	NA	CASSYRQFSFNEKLFF	TGTGCCAGCAGTTACCGACAGTTCTCTTTTAATGAAAAACTGTTTTTT
TRBV5-4	TRBD1	TRBJ2-5	many	CASSGGTGLGETQYF	TGTGCCAGCAGCGGCGGGACAGGGCTAGGGGAGACCCAGTACTTC
TRBV20-1	NA	TRBJ1-5	NA	CSASRVNQPQHF	TGCAGTGCTAGCAGGGTCAATCAGCCCCAGCATTTT
TRBV28	NA	TRBJ1-3	once	CASSVPSGNTIYF	TGTGCCAGCAGCGTTCCTTCTGGAAACACCATATATTTT
TRBV15	NA	TRBJ2-1	many	CATSTQQGNEQFF	TGTGCCACCAGCACCCAACAAGGAAATGAGCAGTTCTTC
TRBV7-2	TRBD1	TRBJ2-5	few	CASSLVGTGGLETQYF	TGTGCCAGCAGCTTAGTAGGGACAGGGGGCCTTGAGACCCAGTACTTC
TRBV6-6	NA	TRBJ1-5	once	CASSYGLNQPQHF	TGTGCCAGCAGTTACGGCCTCAATCAGCCCCAGCATTTT
TRBV6-5	NA	TRBJ2-1	many	CASRLGPEQFF	TGTGCCAGCAGACTCGGACCTGAGCAGTTCTTC
TRBV6-1	TRBD2	TRBJ2-1	many	CASSKTSGGAGEQFF	TGTGCCAGCAGTAAGACTAGCGGGGGGGCTGGTGAGCAGTTCTTC
TRBV5-1	NA	TRBJ1-4	many	CASSLGGENEKLFF	TGCGCCAGCAGCTTAGGAGGGGAAAATGAAAAACTGTTTTTT
TRBV12-3/TRBV12-4	NA	TRBJ1-1	many	CASTLQVDTEAFF	TGTGCCAGCACCTTACAGGTTGACACTGAAGCTTTCTTT
TRBV10-3	TRBD1	TRBJ1-4	many	CAISEFETGEDRNEKLFF	TGTGCCATCAGTGAGTTTGAGACAGGGGAGGACCGAAATGAAAAACTGTTTTTT
TRBV20-1	NA	TRBJ2-7	NA	CSAWQGGRHF	TGCAGTGCTTGGCAGGGCGGACGGCACTTC
TRBV7-9	NA	TRBJ1-6	many	CASSIEADYNSPLHF	TGTGCCAGCAGCATAGAGGCGGACTATAATTCACCCCTCCACTTT
TRBV27	NA	TRBJ2-7	NA	CASSLYPPGVGYEQYF	TGTGCCAGCAGTTTATATCCCCCGGGGGTTGGGTACGAGCAGTACTTC
TRBV2	NA	TRBJ1-1	NA	CATLGSGTEAFF	TGTGCCACCCTGGGGAGCGGCACTGAAGCTTTCTTT
TRBV12-3/TRBV12-4	NA	TRBJ2-7	many	CASRPGQIYEQYF	TGTGCCAGCAGACCGGGACAAATCTACGAGCAGTACTTC
TRBV5-1	NA	TRBJ2-7	many	CASSKEGDKKYF	TGCGCCAGCTCTAAAGAGGGGGACAAGAAGTACTTC
TRBV6-7	NA	TRBJ1-4	few	CASSYRMPLNEKLFF	TGTGCCAGCAGTTACCGTATGCCCCTGAATGAAAAACTGTTTTTT